The 19 T cell receptor beta chains below were found in one sample sequenced in a study of blood T cell repertoires in COVID-19. Repertoires were generated with immunoSEQ multiplex PCR, while TCRdb's copy carries only in-frame clones and drops some. Of over 45,000 clones listed, about nine tenths are singletons. Source material: peripheral blood. The receptors derive from a woman aged 60-75 years with active or convalescent COVID-19.

The chain joins TRBV4-3 to TRBJ1-3; D unclear. V lost 5 bases, J lost 4 bases, and 9 bases lay in between. Germline CDR1 reads LGHNA; CDR2 reads YSLEER. The CDR3 runs to 13 residues. CDR3 loop: CASSYDWGNTIYF. DNA of the CDR3: TGCGCCAGCAGCTACGACTGGGGAAACACCATATATTTT.

CDR3 nucleotides: TGTGCCAGCAGCGGGACAGGGGGCTACGAGCAGTACTTC. The encoded protein is CASSGTGGYEQYF. The J gene is TRBJ2-7, the V gene TRBV7-2, with TRBD1 matching over 11 bases. The V gene's germline CDR1 is SGHTA and CDR2 FQGNSA. This CDR3 comprises 13 residues. V trimming: 5 bases; J trimming: 3 bases; junction bases outside the gene matches: 0.

This clone showed up just once. V usage is TRBV25-1 and J usage is TRBJ1-2, with a weak D call TRBD1 (5 bases). This CDR3 has 13 amino acids. V was cut by 6 bases and J by 4 bases, with 12 bases left in between. Per the germline V gene, CDR1 is MGHDK and CDR2 is SYGVNS. CDR3 region: CASRDTGRYGYTF. Written as DNA, the CDR3 is TGTGCCAGCAGGGATACAGGTCGCTATGGCTACACCTTC.

The gene calls are TRBV5-1 and TRBJ1-2; D perhaps matches TRBD1 (6 bases). The CDR3 extends over 14 amino acids. Trimming removed 0 bases from V and 8 bases from J, with 14 bases in between. Germline CDR1 reads SGHRS; CDR2 reads YFSETQ. CDR3 residues: CASSLEGTSYGYTF. CDR3 coding DNA: TGCGCCAGCAGCTTGGAAGGGACATCTTACGGCTACACCTTC. Complete variable domain (other parts from reference TRBV5-1 and TRBJ1-2): KAGVTQTPRYLIKTRGQQVTLSCSPISGHRSVSWYQQTPGQGLQFLFEYFSETQRNKGNFPGRFSGRQFSNSRSEMNVSTLELGDSALYLCASSLEGTSYGYTFGSGTRLTVV.

This chain's CDR3 is CASSFATGAKGYTF. As DNA, the CDR3 is TGTGCCAGCAGTTTCGCGACAGGGGCGAAGGGCTACACCTTC. The chain couples TRBV28 to TRBJ1-2, with TRBD1 identical over 8 bases. Losses at the gene ends were 3 bases for V and 8 bases for J; bases not matched to a gene: 8. Germline CDR1 reads MDHEN; CDR2 reads SYDVKM. This CDR3 is 14 amino acids long.

The chain uses TRBV14 and TRBJ1-6, with unresolved D. CDR3 length: 13 amino acids. CDR1 SGHDN and CDR2 FVKESK come from the germline V gene. V lost 2 bases to trimming and J lost 5 bases, with 4 bases between them. The CDR3 protein is CASSQQNNSPLHF. CDR3 DNA: TGTGCCAGCAGCCAACAAAATAATTCACCCCTCCACTTT. Supplemented by reference TRBV14 and TRBJ1-6, the full variable domain reads EAGVTQFPSHSVIEKGQTVTLRCDPISGHDNLYWYRRVMGKEIKFLLHFVKESKQDESGMPNNRFLAERTGGTYSTLKVQPAELEDSGVYFCASSQQNNSPLHFGNGTRLTVT.

In its sample, this clone was seen once. The rearrangement joins TRBV7-8 to TRBJ1-4, with 7 bases matching TRBD1. Germline V gene data show CDR1 as SGHVS and CDR2 as FQNEAQ. The CDR3 has 15 residues. V trimming: 5 bases; J trimming: 8 bases; junction bases outside the gene matches: 11. The CDR3 bases are TGTGCCAGCAGCCTCGAGACAGGGTCAAGAGAAAAACTGTTTTTT. It is translated as CASSLETGSREKLFF.

A few counts support this clone. CDR3 nucleotides: TGTGCCAGCAGAGGGGACAGGGGCGAGGCTTTCTTT. Residues: CASRGDRGEAFF. The genes are TRBV2 and TRBJ1-1; TRBD1 matches at 10 bases. There are 12 residues in the CDR3. With 6 bases clipped from V and 11 bases from J, the junction kept 6 bases outside the gene matches. CDR1 is SNHLY and CDR2 is FYNNEI in the germline V gene.

The gene calls are TRBV10-3 and TRBJ1-2; the D gene is possibly TRBD1 (5 bases). The CDR3 totals 14 residues. Between the trimmed V and J ends, which lost 6 bases and 0 bases, there was a span of 11 bases. Germline-derived CDR1 and CDR2 are ENHRY and SYGVKD. The DNA of the CDR3 is TGTGCCATCAGCGTACAGGAGTCTAACTATGGCTACACCTTC. Its protein is CAISVQESNYGYTF.

J is TRBJ2-5 and V is TRBV6-5; D uncertain. The CDR3 has 15 amino acids. The V end lost 0 bases, the J end lost 4 bases, and 12 bases lay between the germline ends. Germline V gene lookup returns CDR1 MNHEY and CDR2 SVGAGI. The CDR3 loop is CASSYSRLRLETQYF. The CDR3 DNA reads as TGTGCCAGCAGTTACTCAAGGCTCAGACTAGAGACCCAGTACTTC.

J is TRBJ2-3 and V is TRBV24-1, with D possibly being TRBD2 (6 bases). The CDR3 sequence is 12 residues long. Germline V gene lookup returns CDR1 KGHDR and CDR2 SFDVKD. With 10 bases removed from V and 2 bases from J, the gap between germline ends came to 9 bases. The CDR3 DNA reads TGTGCCACGGGGGGTCCCACAGATACGCAGTATTTT. Its protein product is CATGGPTDTQYF.

V and J are TRBV9 and TRBJ2-1; TRBD2 might be the D (6 bases). V was pared by 4 bases and J by 3 bases, with 14 bases between. In germline, CDR1 is SGDLS, CDR2 YYNGEE. CDR3 length: 15 amino acids. The CDR3 bases are TGTGCCAGCAGCTCCCGACTAGAAGGCTACAATGAGCAGTTCTTC. Translation gives CASSSRLEGYNEQFF.

The chain is built from TRBV7-3 and TRBJ2-7; 10 nucleotides match TRBD2. CDR1 and CDR2 (germline): SGHTA, FQGTGA. The CDR3 covers 19 residues. Trimming removed 4 bases from V and 4 bases from J; junction bases left unmatched: 19. The CDR3 loop is CASSSKRAGGPNQIYEQYF. The CDR3 DNA is TGTGCCAGCAGCTCGAAGCGAGCGGGAGGGCCTAATCAAATATACGAGCAGTACTTC. Drawing the rest from reference TRBV7-3 and TRBJ2-7, the complete variable domain is GAGVSQTPSNKVTEKGKYVELRCDPISGHTALYWYRQSLGQGPEFLIYFQGTGAADDSGLPNDRFFAVRPEGSVSTLKIQRTERGDSAVYLCASSSKRAGGPNQIYEQYFGPGTRLTVT.

The V call is TRBV11-2, the J call TRBJ1-5, with 8 bases matching TRBD1. The germline V gene encodes CDR1 SGHAT and CDR2 FQNNGV. CDR3 length: 14 amino acids. After removal of 4 bases from V and 9 bases from J, the junction contained 8 bases not matched to a gene. CDR3 in amino acids: CASSSGRTGRPQHF. The CDR3 nucleotides read TGTGCCAGCAGCTCCGGACGGACAGGGAGGCCCCAGCATTTT.

This chain joins TRBV19 and TRBJ1-5; tentatively, D is TRBD1 (5 bases). The V end lost 3 bases, the J end lost 7 bases, and 13 bases lay between the germline ends. From germline, CDR1 is LNHDA and CDR2 SQIVND (reference sequence). This CDR3 spans 14 amino acids. The CDR3 DNA follows: TGTGCCAGTAGTATTTGGGGGGGAGGCCAGCCCCAGCATTTT. Amino acids: CASSIWGGGQPQHF.

The chain carries TRBV28 and TRBJ1-1; 10 bases align to TRBD1. The length of the CDR3 is 15 residues. Looked up from germline, CDR1 is MDHEN and CDR2 is SYDVKM. V trimming: 4 bases; J trimming: 3 bases; junction bases outside the gene matches: 5. This CDR3 is CASSSRQGADTEAFF. For the CDR3, the DNA is TGTGCCAGCAGTTCCCGACAGGGGGCGGACACTGAAGCTTTCTTT.

This clone was found once. The chain joins TRBV6-5 to TRBJ2-1; D is uncertain. The V end was cut by 7 bases, the J end by 2 bases, with 9 bases between. The CDR3 runs to 13 residues. Per the germline V gene, CDR1 is MNHEY and CDR2 is SVGAGI. The CDR3 loop is CASTAGTYNEQFF. The CDR3, as DNA: TGTGCCAGCACGGCAGGAACCTACAATGAGCAGTTCTTC.

The CDR3 bases are TGTGCCAGCAGCCAAGTTAAACAGGGGGCATCAGATACGCAGTATTTT. Its protein product is CASSQVKQGASDTQYF. The chain recombines TRBV4-2 with TRBJ2-3, with TRBD1 identical over 9 bases. V lost 1 base to trimming and J lost 4 bases; unmatched junction nucleotides: 6. CDR1 and CDR2 from the germline V gene are LGHNA and YNFKEQ. CDR3 length equals 16 residues.

This clone came up once. CDR3 protein: CSVEDVGSDTQYF. In DNA form, the CDR3 reads TGCAGCGTTGAAGACGTCGGGTCAGATACGCAGTATTTT. The rearrangement links TRBV29-1 to TRBJ2-3; D call uncertain. Germline values: CDR1 SQVTM, CDR2 ANQGSEA. The CDR3 covers 13 residues. Trimming shortened V by 0 bases and J by 4 bases, and 8 bases separated the two germline ends.